Sequencing of this TCR beta chain was carried out in a study of shared clonotypes between healthy human individuals. In the case of this clone: Its antigen is still unknown.

CDR3 length: 13 amino acids. CDR1 and CDR2 (germline): MNHEY, SVGAGI. V was pared by 6 bases and J by 4 bases, with 3 bases of the junction left unmatched. Study observations and caveats: Naive subsets tended to show greater estimated richness than memory subsets. The four-donor shared clonotypes exceeded non-shared clonotypes in generation probability, with non-shared ones scoring lower. Rarefaction analysis demonstrated incomplete sorted-subset sequencing notwithstanding large depth.

TCRdb keeps only in-frame clones here, not all; method: immunoSEQ multiplex PCR. The table lists 2 million to 2.5 million clones, over 85% of them singletons. Material for sequencing was naive CD4+ T cells from PBMCs. Subset given: CD45RA+ positively selected. The J gene is TRBJ1-2, the V gene TRBV6-5, with 9 positions matching TRBD1. The receptor was derived from a man aged 18 to 30 in good health. Some clones in this sample may be carry-over from other donors' samples. CDR3 DNA: TGTGCCAGCAGGGGGACAGGGAGCTATGGCTACACCTTC. This gives the protein CASRGTGSYGYTF.